Here is one TCR beta chain with its context. The source of the sample is a study of blood T cell repertoires in COVID-19. Study background: Spain, Italy and the United States supplied samples that represented acute and convalescent COVID-19. PBMCs, B-cell-depleted T cells, or T cells provided the cDNA or gDNA that made up the material.

Authors' data handling: Cell counts per sample came from amplifying reference gene primers. Some clones are missing from TCRdb's copy, which holds only in-frame ones; the method was immunoSEQ multiplex PCR. Clone size and the V and J calls come from that table; the DNA yielded D and trimming. The repertoire holds under 500,000 clones, with roughly 91% as singletons. Looked up from germline, CDR1 is MDHEN and CDR2 is SYDVKM. This CDR3 region has 12 residues. V was trimmed by 5 bases and J by 9 bases, leaving 11 bases between them. J is TRBJ1-5 and V is TRBV28; the D is unclear. Sequenced material: peripheral blood. The TCR sequence derives from a woman aged 30 to 39 with acute or convalescent COVID-19. Here the CDR3 DNA reads TGTGCCAGCAGTGCCACTACCAGGCCCCAGCATTTT. Translated: CASSATTRPQHF. The whole variable domain, filled in from reference TRBV28 and TRBJ1-5, reads DVKVTQSSRYLVKRTGEKVFLECVQDMDHENMFWYRQDPGLGLRLIYFSYDVKMKEKGDIPEGYSVSREKKERFSLILESASTNQTSMYLCASSATTRPQHFGDGTRLSIL.